This TCR beta chain was found in a study of regulatory T cells in long-lasting Graves disease. The TCR beta library used iRepertoire HTBI primers with Arm-PCR amplification of CDR3. In TCRdb, the multiplex PCR reads were re-called with MiXCR into one record per CDR3 protein. Among about 470,000 distinct CDR3 sequences, less than 25% were seen once, and the ten largest hold approximately 8%. This clonotype was seen at least ten times. Its antigen remains unidentified. The CDR3 contains 17 residues. The junction had 6 bases not matched to a gene; V was cut back by 2 bases and J by 0 bases. The germline CDR1 and CDR2 sequences are MNHNS and SASEGT. Study-level points and caveats: Patients with persistent disease showed a bias toward TRBV28, TRBJ1-2 and TRBJ2-5. New patients shared fewer public clonotypes (approximately 970) than persistent patients did (fewer than 3,000).

This sample's time point: persistent/refractory GD, antithyroid drugs over 5 years with positive TRAb. RNA from PBMCs was the source of the TCR library. The starting material was peripheral blood mononuclear cells (PBMCs), obtained when the disease was refractory, from a patient treated with antithyroid drugs. The source is a female donor with Graves disease. This chain links TRBV6-1 with TRBJ2-7; TRBD1 agrees at 11 bases. CDR3 sequence reads: CASSEMWGTGGSYEQYF. The CDR3 DNA reads TGTGCCAGCAGTGAAATGTGGGGGACAGGGGGCTCCTACGAGCAGTACTTC.